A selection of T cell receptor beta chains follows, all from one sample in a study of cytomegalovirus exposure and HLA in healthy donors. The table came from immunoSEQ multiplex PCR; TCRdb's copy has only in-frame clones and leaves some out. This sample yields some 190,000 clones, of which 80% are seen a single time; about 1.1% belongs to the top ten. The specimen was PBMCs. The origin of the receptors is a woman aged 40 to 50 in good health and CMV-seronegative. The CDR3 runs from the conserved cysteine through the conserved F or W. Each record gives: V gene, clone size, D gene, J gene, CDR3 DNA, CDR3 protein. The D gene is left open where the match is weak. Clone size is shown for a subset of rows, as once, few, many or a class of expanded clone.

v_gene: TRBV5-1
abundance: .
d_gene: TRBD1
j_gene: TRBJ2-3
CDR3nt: TGCGCCAGCAGCTGGGAGACAGGGGGCCTTACGCAGTATTTT
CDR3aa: CASSWETGGLTQYF

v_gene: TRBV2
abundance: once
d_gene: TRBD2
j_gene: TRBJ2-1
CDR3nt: TGTGCCAGCAGAGATAGCGGGATGAGCTCCTACAATGAGCAGTTCTTC
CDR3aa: CASRDSGMSSYNEQFF

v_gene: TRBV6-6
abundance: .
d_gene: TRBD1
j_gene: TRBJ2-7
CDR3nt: TGTGCCAGCAGTTACTCGAACCAGGGGGACTACGAGCAGTACTTC
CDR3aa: CASSYSNQGDYEQYF

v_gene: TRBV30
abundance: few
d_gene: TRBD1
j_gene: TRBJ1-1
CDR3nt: TGTGCCTGGAGTGTTGGACAGGTGAACACTGAAGCTTTCTTT
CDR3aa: CAWSVGQVNTEAFF

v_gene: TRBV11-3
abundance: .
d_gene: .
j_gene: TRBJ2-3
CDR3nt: TGTGCCAGCAGCTGGGGGGACAGCCGTTCAGATACGCAGTATTTT
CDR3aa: CASSWGDSRSDTQYF

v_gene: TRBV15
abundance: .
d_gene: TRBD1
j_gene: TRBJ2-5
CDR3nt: TGTGCCACCAGCAGAGACCGGGACAGGGAAGAGACCCAGTACTTC
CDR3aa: CATSRDRDREETQYF

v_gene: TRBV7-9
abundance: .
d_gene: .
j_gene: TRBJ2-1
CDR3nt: TGTGCCAGCAGCTTCGGCGGGACCTACTACAATGAGCAGTTCTTC
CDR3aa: CASSFGGTYYNEQFF

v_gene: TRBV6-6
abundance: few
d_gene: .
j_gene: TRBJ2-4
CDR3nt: TGTGCCAGCAGTTATAGCAAAAACATTCAGTACTTC
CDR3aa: CASSYSKNIQYF

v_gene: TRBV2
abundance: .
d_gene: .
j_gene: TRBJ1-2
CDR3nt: TGTGCCAGCATGCAGGATGAAGGGGCCTATGGCTACACCTTC
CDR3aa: CASMQDEGAYGYTF

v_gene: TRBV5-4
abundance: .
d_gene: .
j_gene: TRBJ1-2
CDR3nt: TGTGCCAGCAGCAGGGAGGACTATGGCTACACCTTC
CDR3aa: CASSREDYGYTF

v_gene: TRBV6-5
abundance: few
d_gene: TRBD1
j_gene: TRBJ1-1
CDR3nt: TGTGCCAGCAAACCGGGACAGGGTGTCAATGAAGCTTTCTTT
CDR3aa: CASKPGQGVNEAFF

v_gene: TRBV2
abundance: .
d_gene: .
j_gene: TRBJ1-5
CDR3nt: TGTGCCAGCAGCCAACTCTTCGGCAATCAGCCCCAGCATTTT
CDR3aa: CASSQLFGNQPQHF

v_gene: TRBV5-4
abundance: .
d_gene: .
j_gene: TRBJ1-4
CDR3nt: TGTGCCAGCAGCTTCGACAGACGCGAAAAACTGTTTTTT
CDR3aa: CASSFDRREKLFF

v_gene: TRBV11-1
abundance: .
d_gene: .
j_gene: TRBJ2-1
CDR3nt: TGTGCCAGCAGCTTAGCGCGAAATGAGCAGTTCTTC
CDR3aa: CASSLARNEQFF

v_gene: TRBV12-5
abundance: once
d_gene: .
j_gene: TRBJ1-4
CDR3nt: TGTGCTAGTGGTTTGGGCTGCAGGGGTAATGAAAAACTGTTTTTT
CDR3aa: CASGLGCRGNEKLFF

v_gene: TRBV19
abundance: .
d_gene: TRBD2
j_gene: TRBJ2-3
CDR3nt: TGTGCCAGTAGCGCCGGGAGGGGGACGACAGATACGCAGTATTTT
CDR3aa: CASSAGRGTTDTQYF

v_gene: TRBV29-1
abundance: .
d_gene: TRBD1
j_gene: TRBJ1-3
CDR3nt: TGCAGCGGGGGACAGGGCAGTGGAAACACCATATATTTT
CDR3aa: CSGGQGSGNTIYF

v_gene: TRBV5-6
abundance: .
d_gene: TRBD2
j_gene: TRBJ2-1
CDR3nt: TGTGCCAGCAGCTTGGTTGCGGGAGCACACAATGAGCAGTTCTTC
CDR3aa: CASSLVAGAHNEQFF

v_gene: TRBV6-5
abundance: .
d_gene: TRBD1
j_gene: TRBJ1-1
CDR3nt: TGTGCCAGCAGTTACGGGGGACAGGGGATAGCTGAAGCTTTCTTT
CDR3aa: CASSYGGQGIAEAFF

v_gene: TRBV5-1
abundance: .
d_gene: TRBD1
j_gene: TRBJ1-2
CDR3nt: TGCGCCAGCAGCAGGGACAGACTCTATGGCTACACCTTC
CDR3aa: CASSRDRLYGYTF

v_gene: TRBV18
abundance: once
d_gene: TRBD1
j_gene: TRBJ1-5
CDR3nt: TGTGCCAGCTCATCGGGACAGGGCGGCCAGCCCCAGCATTTT
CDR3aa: CASSSGQGGQPQHF

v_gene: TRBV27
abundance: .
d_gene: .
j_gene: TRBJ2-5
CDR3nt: TGTGCCAGCAGGTCTCTCGAGACCCAGTACTTC
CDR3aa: CASRSLETQYF

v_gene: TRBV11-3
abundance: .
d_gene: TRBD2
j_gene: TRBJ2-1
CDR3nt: TGTGCCAGCAGCTTAGATAATCCCCTAGCGGGAGGCAATGAGCAGTTCTTC
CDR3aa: CASSLDNPLAGGNEQFF

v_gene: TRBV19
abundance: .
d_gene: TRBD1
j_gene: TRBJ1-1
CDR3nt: TGTGCCAGTAGTCAGGGACAGGGGGGAACTGAAGCTTTCTTT
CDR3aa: CASSQGQGGTEAFF

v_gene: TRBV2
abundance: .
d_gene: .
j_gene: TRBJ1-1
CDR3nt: TGTGCCAGCTTCGAGCTCCTGAACACTGAAGCTTTCTTT
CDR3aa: CASFELLNTEAFF

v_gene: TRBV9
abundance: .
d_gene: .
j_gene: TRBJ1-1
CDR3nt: TGTGCCAGCAGCGTAGTGGGCAGGGGGAACACTGAAGCTTTCTTT
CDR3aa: CASSVVGRGNTEAFF

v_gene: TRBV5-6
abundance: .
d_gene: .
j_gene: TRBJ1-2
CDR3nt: TGTGCCAGCAGCCAACAGGGCGGCAGCTATGGCTACACCTTC
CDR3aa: CASSQQGGSYGYTF

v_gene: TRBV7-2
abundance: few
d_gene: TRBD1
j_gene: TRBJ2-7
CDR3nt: TGTGCCAGCAGCTCCCCCTCGACAGGGCCTACGGAGCAGTACTTT
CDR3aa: CASSSPSTGPTEQYF

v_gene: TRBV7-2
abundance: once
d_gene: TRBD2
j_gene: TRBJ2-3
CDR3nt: TGTGCCAGCAGCTTGAACAGAGCGGGAGGGGAGGATACGCAGTATTTT
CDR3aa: CASSLNRAGGEDTQYF

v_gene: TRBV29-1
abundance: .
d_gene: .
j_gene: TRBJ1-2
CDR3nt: TGCAGCGTTTCCTTAGCAGGGGCCTATGGCTACACCTTC
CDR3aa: CSVSLAGAYGYTF

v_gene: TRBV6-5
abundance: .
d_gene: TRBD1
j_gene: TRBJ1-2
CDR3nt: TGTGCCAGCAGTACGATGGACAGGGGGCTGATTGGCTACACCTTC
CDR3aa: CASSTMDRGLIGYTF

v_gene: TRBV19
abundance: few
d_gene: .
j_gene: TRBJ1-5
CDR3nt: TGTGCCAGTGCTAGGGGGTATAGCAATCAGCCCCAGCATTTT
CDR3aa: CASARGYSNQPQHF

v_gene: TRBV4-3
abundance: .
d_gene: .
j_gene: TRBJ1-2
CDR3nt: TGCGCCAGCAGCCAGAATACGGGGGATGGCTACACCTTC
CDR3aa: CASSQNTGDGYTF

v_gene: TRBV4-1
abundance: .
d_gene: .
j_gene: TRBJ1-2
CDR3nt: TGCGCCAGCAGCCCATCGAGGACAGCCTTTTATGGCTACACCTTC
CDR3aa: CASSPSRTAFYGYTF

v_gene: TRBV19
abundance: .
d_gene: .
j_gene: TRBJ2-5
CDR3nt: TGTGCCAGTAGTGAGGGGGGGGAGACCCAGTACTTC
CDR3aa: CASSEGGETQYF

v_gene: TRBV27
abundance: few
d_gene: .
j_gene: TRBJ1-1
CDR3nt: TGTGCCAGCAGCTATAAAGGACAGAACACTGAAGCTTTCTTT
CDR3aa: CASSYKGQNTEAFF

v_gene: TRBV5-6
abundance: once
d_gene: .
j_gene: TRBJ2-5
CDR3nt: TGTGCCAGCACTAGAAGCTGGGGGCTTGGAGAGACCCAGTACTTC
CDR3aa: CASTRSWGLGETQYF

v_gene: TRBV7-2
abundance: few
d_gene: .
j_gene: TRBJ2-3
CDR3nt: TGTGCCAGCAGCTTGGGACACCCCACAGATACGCAGTATTTT
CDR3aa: CASSLGHPTDTQYF

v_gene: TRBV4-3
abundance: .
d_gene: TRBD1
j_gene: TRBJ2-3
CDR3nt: TGCGCCAGCAGCCCACAGGGGTCAGGCACAGATACGCAGTATTTT
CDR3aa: CASSPQGSGTDTQYF

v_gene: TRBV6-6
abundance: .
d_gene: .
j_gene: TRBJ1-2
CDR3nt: TGTGCCAGCGTCCGGGACACCGGCTATGGCTACACCTTC
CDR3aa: CASVRDTGYGYTF

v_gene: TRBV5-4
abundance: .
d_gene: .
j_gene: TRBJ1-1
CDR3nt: TGTGCCAGCACCCCTAGTACCAGGGGAGAACAAGCTTTCTTT
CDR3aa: CASTPSTRGEQAFF

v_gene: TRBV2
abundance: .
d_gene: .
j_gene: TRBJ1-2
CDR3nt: TGTGCCAGCAGTGAAAGAGAGAACTATGGCTACACCTTC
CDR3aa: CASSERENYGYTF

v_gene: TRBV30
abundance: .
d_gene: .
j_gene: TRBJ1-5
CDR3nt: TGTGCCTGGAGTCCTGACAGAAGGTGGGATCAGCCCCAGCATTTT
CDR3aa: CAWSPDRRWDQPQHF

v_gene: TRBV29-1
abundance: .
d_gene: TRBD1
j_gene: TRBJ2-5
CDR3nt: TGCAGCGTTGAAGATCTGGGCAGGGGGCGGGAGACCCAGTACTTC
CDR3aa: CSVEDLGRGRETQYF

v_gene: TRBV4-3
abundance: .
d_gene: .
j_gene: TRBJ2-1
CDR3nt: TGCGCCAGCAGCCAAGAGAGGCAGCGAGCCAATGAGCAGTTCTTC
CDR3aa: CASSQERQRANEQFF

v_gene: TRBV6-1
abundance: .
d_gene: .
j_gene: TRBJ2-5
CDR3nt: TGTGCCAGCAGTGAGACTGTGGGGGCTGGATGGGAGACCCAGTACTTC
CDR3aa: CASSETVGAGWETQYF

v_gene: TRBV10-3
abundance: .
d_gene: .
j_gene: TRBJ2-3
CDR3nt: TGTGCCATCAGTGAGACCAGACTAGAAGTGCAGTATTTT
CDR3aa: CAISETRLEVQYF

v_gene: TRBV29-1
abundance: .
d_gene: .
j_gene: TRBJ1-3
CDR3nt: TGCAGCGTCGAAACAGGGAGAGAGAACACCATATATTTT
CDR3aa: CSVETGRENTIYF

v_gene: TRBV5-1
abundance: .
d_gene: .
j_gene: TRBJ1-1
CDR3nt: TGCGCCAGCAGGGGAGAGACTGAAGCTTTCTTT
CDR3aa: CASRGETEAFF

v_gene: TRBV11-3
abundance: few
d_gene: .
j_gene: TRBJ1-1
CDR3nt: TGTGCCAGCAGCGCACTCAGGGGTGGGGCTGAAGCTTTCTTT
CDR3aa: CASSALRGGAEAFF

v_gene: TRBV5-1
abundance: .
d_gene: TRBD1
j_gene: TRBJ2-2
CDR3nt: TGCGCCAGCAGCTTGAAAAGGGGGCCCGGGGAGCTGTTTTTT
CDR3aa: CASSLKRGPGELFF

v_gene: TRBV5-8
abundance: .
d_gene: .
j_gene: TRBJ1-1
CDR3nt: TGTGCCAGCAGCTTGTATATCAGGGCGGACCCGGACACTGAAGCTTTCTTT
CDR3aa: CASSLYIRADPDTEAFF

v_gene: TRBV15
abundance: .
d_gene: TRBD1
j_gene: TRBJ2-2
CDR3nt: TGTGCCACCAGCCCTAGGGGGCGCGGCACCGGGGAGCTGTTTTTT
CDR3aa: CATSPRGRGTGELFF

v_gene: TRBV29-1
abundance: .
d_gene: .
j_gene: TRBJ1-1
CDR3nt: TGCAGCGTTCGGGAGGGGACGGCGAACACTGAAGCTTTCTTT
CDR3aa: CSVREGTANTEAFF